The 4 T cell receptor beta chains presented below share a single source sample, sequenced in a study of human T cells and chemical hapten exposure. Unseparated into fractions, whole blood served as the source from which total RNA was extracted. MiXCR was run by TCRdb on the 5' RACE reads, yielding one entry per CDR3 protein. The sample carries 65,000 to 90,000 distinct CDR3 sequences, less than 20% recorded once. These receptors came from a female donor in good health.

J is TRBJ1-1 and V is TRBV28, with D hard to call. Per the germline V gene, CDR1 is MDHEN and CDR2 is SYDVKM. The CDR3 is 11 residues long. V lost 8 bases and J 7 bases, leaving 11 bases between the germline ends. The CDR3 bases are TGTGCCAGCGGACCGGGTTTTGAAGCTTTCTTT. Translation: CASGPGFEAFF.

The rearrangement joins TRBV20-1 to TRBJ2-1, with TRBD2 matching over 7 bases. Trimming removed 3 bases from V and 0 bases from J; junction bases left unmatched: 5. Germline assignment: CDR1 DFQATT and CDR2 SNEGSKA (reference sequence). This CDR3 is 15 amino acids long. The CDR3 DNA follows: TGCAGTGCTAGTTCAGGCGGGAGCTCCTACAATGAGCAGTTCTTC. It yields the protein CSASSGGSSYNEQFF.

In its sample, this clonotype was seen a few times. J is TRBJ2-1 and V is TRBV20-1, with 14 positions matching TRBD2. The V gene end was trimmed by 8 bases and the J gene end by 4 bases; junction bases not matched to a gene: 13. CDR1 and CDR2 from the germline V gene are DFQATT and SNEGSKA (reference sequence). There are 17 residues in the CDR3. CDR3 protein: CSTPGTSGRKGYNEQFF. The CDR3 DNA reads as TGCAGTACACCAGGGACTAGCGGGAGAAAGGGGTACAATGAGCAGTTCTTC.

This clonotype appeared a few times. J is TRBJ2-6 and V is TRBV4-1; 9 nucleotides line up with TRBD1. This CDR3 is 19 amino acids long. Trimming cost V 2 bases and J 0 bases; bases outside gene matches: 8. Per germline, CDR1 MGHRA and CDR2 YSYEKL. CDR3 loop: CASSQYRDREGSGANVLTF. The CDR3 region has the DNA TGCGCCAGCAGCCAATATAGGGACAGGGAAGGCTCTGGGGCCAACGTCCTGACTTTC.